The 30 T cell receptor beta chains below all came from one sample that was sequenced in a study of Ad26.COV2.S vaccination and SARS-CoV-2 variants. Treatment noted: around 19 received Ad26.COV2.S at low or high dose, single or two shots; several received placebo; per-sample allocation not given. The study sampled participants on day 63 after the first vaccine or placebo injection. The table came from immunoSEQ multiplex PCR; TCRdb's copy has only in-frame clones and leaves some out. The sample has some 460,000 clones, roughly 87% seen once; the top ten hold 1.5% to 2%. The sequences come from peripheral blood, collected in a trial of Ad26.COV2.S vaccine versus placebo. These receptors were obtained from a person aged 18-65 years who received the Ad26.COV2.S COVID-19 vaccine or a placebo.

This clone has a single count. CDR3 protein: CASSPTGTQETQYF. The CDR3 DNA sequence: TGTGCCAGCAGCCCGACAGGGACACAAGAGACCCAGTACTTC. The chain is built from TRBV6-6 and TRBJ2-5; 7 positions match TRBD1. The CDR3 runs to 14 residues. V dropped 6 bases and J dropped 2; count of bases not matched to a gene: 6. Germline CDR1 reads MNHNY; CDR2 reads SVGAGI (reference sequence).

This clone occurred once. The CDR3 bases are TGTGCCAGCAGGAATACAGGGGATTGGACCCAGTACTTC. As protein: CASRNTGDWTQYF. The V gene is TRBV12-3 or TRBV12-4, the J gene TRBJ2-5; 7 nucleotides align to TRBD1. The V segment lost 6 bases and the J segment 7 bases; nucleotides outside the gene matches: 8. The CDR3 extends over 13 amino acids.

This rearrangement joins TRBV11-2 to TRBJ2-5; 9 bases line up with TRBD2. After removal of 1 base from V and 3 bases from J, the junction contained 9 bases not matched to a gene. This CDR3 is 17 amino acids long. CDR1 and CDR2 (germline): SGHAT, FQNNGV. The CDR3 DNA reads as TGTGCCAGCAGCTTAGGGTTATTTAGCGGGGGCGAAGAGACCCAGTACTTC. Translation: CASSLGLFSGGEETQYF.

This clone was picked up a small number of times. This chain connects TRBV6-2 or TRBV6-3 to TRBJ2-3; 9 nucleotides agree with TRBD2. Trimming removed 4 bases from V and 2 bases from J; junction bases left unmatched: 1. This CDR3 is 14 amino acids long. Per germline, CDR1 MNHEY and CDR2 SVGEGT. CDR3 in DNA: TGTGCCAGCAGTTTAGCGGGGGCCACAGATACGCAGTATTTT. It specifies CASSLAGATDTQYF.

The chain links TRBV30 to TRBJ1-3, with a tentative D call TRBD1 (5 bases). Trimming took 4 bases from V and 0 from J, leaving 16 bases between them. Per germline, CDR1 GTSNPN and CDR2 SVGIG (reference sequence). The CDR3 contains 16 residues. CDR3 nucleotide sequence: TGTGCCTGGACCCCAGGGCGGATGAACTCTGGAAACACCATATATTTT. Protein product: CAWTPGRMNSGNTIYF.

The J gene is TRBJ1-1, the V gene TRBV5-1, with D unresolved. The CDR3 is 14 amino acids. The ends were cut back, 2 bases at V and 4 bases at J, with 12 bases in the middle. The germline gives CDR1 SGHRS, CDR2 YFSETQ. For the CDR3, the DNA is TGCGCCAGCAGCTTACAGCCCTACGGCACTGAAGCTTTCTTT. It codes for CASSLQPYGTEAFF.

The rearrangement links TRBV30 to TRBJ1-4; 9 positions agree with TRBD1. CDR3 length equals 14 residues. CDR1 and CDR2 (germline): GTSNPN, SVGIG (reference sequence). The junction had 7 bases not matched to a gene; V was cut back by 2 bases and J by 9 bases. CDR3 in amino acids: CAWSRDRDRKKLFF. CDR3 coding DNA: TGTGCCTGGAGTCGGGACAGGGATAGGAAAAAACTGTTTTTT. Full variable domain (rest looked up from reference TRBV30 and TRBJ1-4): SQTIHQWPATLVQPVGSPLSLECTVEGTSNPNLYWYRQAAGRGLQLLFYSVGIGQISSEVPQNLSASRPQDRQFILSSKKLLLSDSGFYLCAWSRDRDRKKLFFGSGTQLSVL.

The chain carries TRBV27 and TRBJ1-6; D is possibly TRBD1 (5 bases). Deletions cut 7 bases from V and 0 bases from J, with 22 bases between. This CDR3 is built from 19 residues. Germline V CDR1 and CDR2: MNHEY, SMNVEV (reference sequence). The CDR3 bases are TGTGCCAGCATGGGTGCACCGGGACGGAGAGCCTCCTATAATTCACCCCTCCACTTT. It yields the protein CASMGAPGRRASYNSPLHF.

V gene TRBV27 combines with J gene TRBJ2-7; D gene unclear. Germline CDR1 reads MNHEY; CDR2 reads SMNVEV (reference sequence). The V end lost 6 bases, the J end lost 1 base, and 7 bases lay between the germline ends. The CDR3 covers 12 residues. The CDR3 bases are TGTGCCAGCAGCGGAAATTCCTACGAGCAGTACTTC. This encodes CASSGNSYEQYF.

The chain has TRBV12-5 and TRBJ1-1; no reliable D call. This CDR3 contains 11 residues. Germline V gene data show CDR1 as LGHNT and CDR2 as FRNRAP. The CDR3 is CASAGYTEAFF. CDR3 DNA: TGTGCCTCAGCCGGGTACACTGAAGCTTTCTTT.

The gene calls are TRBV7-9 and TRBJ2-1, with D perhaps matching TRBD2 (5 bases). Germline CDR1 SEHNR, CDR2 FQNEAQ (reference sequence). V was cut by 2 bases and J by 1 base, with 15 bases left in between. CDR3 length equals 17 residues. In nucleotides, the CDR3 is TGTGCCAGCAGCTTAAGTGCGGGTCAGCTTTCCTACAATGAGCAGTTCTTC. Amino acids: CASSLSAGQLSYNEQFF.

CDR3 sequence: CASSQRGPSSYNEQFF. As DNA, the CDR3 is TGTGCCAGCAGCCAAAGGGGGCCGAGCTCCTACAATGAGCAGTTCTTC. This chain connects TRBV3-1 (or the pseudogene TRBV3-2) to TRBJ2-1; the match to TRBD1 covers 7 bases. Germline V gene sequence: CDR1 LGHDT, CDR2 YNNKEL (reference sequence). Trimming took 2 bases from V and 0 from J; bases not matched to a gene: 4. This CDR3 comprises 16 residues.

V gene TRBV11-2 combines with J gene TRBJ1-3; D is ambiguous. V was pared by 3 bases and J by 4 bases, with 4 bases between. Per the germline V gene, CDR1 is SGHAT and CDR2 is FQNNGV. There are 12 residues in the CDR3. The CDR3 is CASSFSGNTIYF. DNA for the CDR3: TGTGCCAGCAGCTTTAGCGGAAACACCATATATTTT.

Details on this clone: Other DNA variants within this sample encode the same CDR3. This chain uses TRBV7-2 with TRBJ1-3; D is unresolved. Germline CDR1 is SGHTA and CDR2 is FQGNSA. This CDR3 has 14 amino acids. Trimming removed 1 base from V and 0 bases from J, with 4 bases in between. The CDR3 DNA reads as TGTGCCAGCAGCTTAGGGGGCTCTGGAAACACCATATATTTT. It yields the protein CASSLGGSGNTIYF.

The chain is built from TRBV5-1 and TRBJ1-2; 8 bases align to TRBD1. The trim removed 0 bases at V and 8 bases at J, leaving 6 bases unmatched. CDR3 size: 14 residues. The germline V gene has CDR1 SGHRS and CDR2 YFSETQ. The CDR3 loop reads CASSLVQGARGYTF. The CDR3, as DNA: TGCGCCAGCAGCTTGGTTCAGGGGGCGCGAGGCTACACCTTC.

The V and J genes are TRBV5-1 and TRBJ2-3; 16 nucleotides agree with TRBD2. J gave up 4 bases and V 4 bases, and 6 bases lay outside the gene matches. Germline values: CDR1 SGHRS, CDR2 YFSETQ. The CDR3 is made up of 17 amino acids. The CDR3 bases are TGCGCCAGCAGCCCGGGACTAGCGGGGGGGCCGGCAGATACGCAGTATTTT. Translated, it gives CASSPGLAGGPADTQYF.

This rearrangement joins TRBV7-2 to TRBJ2-7; 13 nucleotides agree with TRBD2. The J segment lost 2 bases and the V segment lost 4 bases, leaving 2 bases of the junction unmatched. The germline V gene encodes CDR1 SGHTA and CDR2 FQGNSA. CDR3 size: 15 residues. CDR3 sequence (DNA): TGTGCCAGCAGCTACGGACTAGCGGGAGCCTACGAGCAGTACTTC. Translation: CASSYGLAGAYEQYF.

The chain uses TRBV6-1 and TRBJ1-2; D call uncertain. Germline CDR1 MNHNS, CDR2 SASEGT. V lost 8 bases and J lost 4, with 14 bases in between. CDR3 size: 13 residues. The CDR3 region is CASGLEAFYGYTF. The CDR3 nucleotides are TGTGCCAGCGGGCTTGAGGCTTTCTATGGCTACACCTTC.

DNA of the CDR3: TGTGCCAGCTCACCTTTTCCAGGGAACTATGGCTACACCTTC. Translation gives CASSPFPGNYGYTF. The V gene is TRBV18, the J gene TRBJ1-2; the D gene is possibly TRBD1 (5 bases). Per the germline V gene, CDR1 is KGHSH and CDR2 is LQKENI. V was clipped by 3 bases and J by 2 bases, with 10 bases between them. The CDR3 contains 14 residues.

The chain links TRBV11-3 to TRBJ2-3; 7 nucleotides line up with TRBD2. The V gene's germline CDR1 is SGHNT and CDR2 YENEEA. The CDR3 extends over 13 amino acids. J was trimmed by 4 bases and V by 5 bases; bases with no gene match: 3. CDR3 region: CASSRDYPDTQYF. In nucleotides, the CDR3 is TGTGCCAGCAGCCGGGACTACCCAGATACGCAGTATTTT.

The chain employs TRBV3-1 (or the pseudogene TRBV3-2) and TRBJ1-3; D is uncertain. The CDR3 extends over 18 amino acids. Germline CDR1 reads LGHDT; CDR2 reads YNNKEL (reference sequence). V lost 2 bases, J lost 0 bases, and 17 bases lay in between. The CDR3 DNA reads TGTGCCAGCAGCCAACGGTCCGGCAGGCCCGACTCTGGAAACACCATATATTTT. It yields the protein CASSQRSGRPDSGNTIYF.

The chain combines TRBV27 with TRBJ1-2; D is ambiguous. This CDR3 is built from 14 residues. The V end lost 4 bases, the J end lost 0 bases, and 9 bases lay between the germline ends. Per the germline V gene, CDR1 is MNHEY and CDR2 is SMNVEV (reference sequence). The CDR3 DNA is TGTGCCAGCAGTTCCGGAGTAGCTAACTATGGCTACACCTTC. As protein: CASSSGVANYGYTF.

This rearrangement joins TRBV9 to TRBJ2-5; tentatively, D is TRBD2 (6 bases). The CDR3 extends over 15 amino acids. Trimming removed 3 bases at V and 5 bases at J, with 17 bases between. Looked up from germline, CDR1 is SGDLS and CDR2 is YYNGEE. In nucleotides, the CDR3 is TGTGCCAGCAGCGAACGGGACTCCCCCGGGGAGACCCAGTACTTC. It specifies CASSERDSPGETQYF.

This clone appeared a few times. The chain recombines TRBV18 with TRBJ2-7; 9 positions agree with TRBD1. The germline gives CDR1 KGHSH, CDR2 LQKENI. V dropped 5 bases and J dropped 0; count of bases not matched to a gene: 2. CDR3 size: 14 residues. The CDR3 DNA reads TGTGCCAGCTCATGGGACAGGGACTCCTACGAGCAGTACTTC. It translates to CASSWDRDSYEQYF.

This clone was seen only a few times. V is TRBV2 and J is TRBJ1-5, with 8 positions matching TRBD1. Germline trimming cut 6 bases from V and 5 bases from J; bases unmatched to any gene: 9. Germline lookup yields CDR1 SNHLY and CDR2 FYNNEI. The length of the CDR3 is 15 residues. CDR3: CASRPDRVGDQPQHF. The DNA of the CDR3 is TGTGCCAGCAGGCCGGACAGGGTTGGGGATCAGCCCCAGCATTTT.

The chain is built from TRBV13 and TRBJ2-7; TRBD2 matches at 8 bases. From germline, CDR1 is PRHDT and CDR2 FYEKMQ (reference sequence). The CDR3 spans 17 residues. V lost 3 bases to trimming and J lost 3 bases; unmatched junction nucleotides: 13. The CDR3 loop is CASSLSGGGLVYYEQYF. DNA for the CDR3: TGTGCCAGCAGCTTGTCTGGCGGGGGACTAGTATACTACGAGCAGTACTTC.

The count of this clone is one. This rearrangement joins TRBV19 to TRBJ2-1, with 8 positions matching TRBD1. CDR1 and CDR2 from the germline V gene are LNHDA and SQIVND (reference sequence). This CDR3 is built from 15 residues. V trimming: 6 bases; J trimming: 4 bases; junction bases outside the gene matches: 8. The CDR3 nucleotides are TGTGCCAGTAGACTGACCGGGACAGGATACAATGAGCAGTTCTTC. It translates to CASRLTGTGYNEQFF.

The rearrangement links TRBV11-2 to TRBJ2-5, with 9 bases identical to TRBD2. This CDR3 region has 14 residues. Trimming took 5 bases from V and 5 from J; bases not matched to a gene: 6. Per germline, CDR1 SGHAT and CDR2 FQNNGV. The CDR3 here is CASSHLAGPETQYF. The CDR3 DNA follows: TGTGCCAGCAGCCACCTAGCGGGACCGGAGACCCAGTACTTC.

The gene calls are TRBV6-5 and TRBJ1-2; 7 bases agree with TRBD1. Germline CDR1 reads MNHEY; CDR2 reads SVGAGI. The CDR3 spans 12 residues. With V trimmed by 10 bases and J by 4 bases, 6 bases remained unmatched. For the CDR3, the DNA is TGTGCCACCAGGGGGGCTGTCTATGGCTACACCTTC. It is translated as CATRGAVYGYTF.

This sequence joins TRBV9 and TRBJ2-5; no clear D gene. Germline CDR1 SGDLS, CDR2 YYNGEE. V lost 0 bases, J lost 5 bases, and 8 bases lay in between. The CDR3 totals 13 residues. CDR3 nucleotide sequence: TGTGCCAGCAGCGTAGGAGTCTCCGAGACCCAGTACTTC. Protein product: CASSVGVSETQYF.